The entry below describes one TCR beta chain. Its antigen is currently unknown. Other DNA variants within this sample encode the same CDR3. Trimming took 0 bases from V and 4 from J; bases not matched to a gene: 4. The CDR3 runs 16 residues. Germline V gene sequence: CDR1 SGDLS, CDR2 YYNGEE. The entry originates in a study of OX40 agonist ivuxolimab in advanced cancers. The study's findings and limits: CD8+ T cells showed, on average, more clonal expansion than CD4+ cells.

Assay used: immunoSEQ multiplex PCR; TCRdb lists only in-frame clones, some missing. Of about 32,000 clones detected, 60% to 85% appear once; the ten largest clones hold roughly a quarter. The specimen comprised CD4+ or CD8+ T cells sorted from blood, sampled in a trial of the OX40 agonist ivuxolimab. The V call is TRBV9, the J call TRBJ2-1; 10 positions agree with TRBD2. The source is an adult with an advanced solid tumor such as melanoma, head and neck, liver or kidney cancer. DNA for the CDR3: TGTGCCAGCAGCGTAGGATTACTAGCGGGGTACAATGAGCAGTTCTTC. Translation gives CASSVGLLAGYNEQFF. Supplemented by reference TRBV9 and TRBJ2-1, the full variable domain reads DSGVTQTPKHLITATGQRVTLRCSPRSGDLSVYWYQQSLDQGLQFLIQYYNGEERAKGNILERFSAQQFPDLHSELNLSSLELGDSALYFCASSVGLLAGYNEQFFGPGTRLTVL.